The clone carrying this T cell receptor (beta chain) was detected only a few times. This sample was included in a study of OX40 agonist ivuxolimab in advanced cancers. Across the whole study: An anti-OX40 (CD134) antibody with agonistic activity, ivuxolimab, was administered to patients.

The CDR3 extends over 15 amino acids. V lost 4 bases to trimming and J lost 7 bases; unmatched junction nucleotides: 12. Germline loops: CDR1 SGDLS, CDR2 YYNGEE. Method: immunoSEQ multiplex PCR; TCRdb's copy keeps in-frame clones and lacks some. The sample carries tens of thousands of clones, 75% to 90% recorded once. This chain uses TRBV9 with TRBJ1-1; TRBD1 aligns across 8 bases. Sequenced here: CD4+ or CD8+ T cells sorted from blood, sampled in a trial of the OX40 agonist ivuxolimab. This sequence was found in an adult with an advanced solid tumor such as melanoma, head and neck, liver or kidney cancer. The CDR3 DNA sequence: TGTGCCAGCAGCCCGAGGATGGACAGGGCTGATGAAGCTTTCTTT. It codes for CASSPRMDRADEAFF.